These 29 T cell receptor beta chains were sequenced from one sample in a study of T cell clonotyping in hematopoietic cell transplantation. This table comes from immunoSEQ multiplex PCR, and its TCRdb copy is limited to in-frame clones, with some not included. The sample records 8,000 or so clones, just over 90% being singletons. This material consisted of PBMCs, taken 180 days after allogeneic stem cell transplant. Receptors originate from a female patient between 50 and 59 years old who had an allogeneic stem cell transplant from an unrelated donor, so the T cells may come from the graft donor. Some clones in this sample may be carry-over from other donors' samples.

The chain recombines TRBV7-2 with TRBJ1-5; D may be TRBD1 (6 bases). The CDR3 contains 14 residues. Trimming cost V 7 bases and J 6 bases, with 16 bases left between them. The germline CDR1 and CDR2 sequences are SGHTA and FQGNSA. CDR3 in DNA: TGTGCCAGCACCGTTGACAGGTCCAGTCAGCCCCAGCATTTT. Encoded protein: CASTVDRSSQPQHF.

The chain combines TRBV20-1 with TRBJ2-3; D is perhaps TRBD1 (5 bases). The length of the CDR3 is 11 residues. Germline CDR1 DFQATT, CDR2 SNEGSKA (reference sequence). The CDR3 region has the DNA TGCAGCGAAGCAGGGACAGATACGCAGTATTTT. Translating gives CSEAGTDTQYF.

DNA for the CDR3: TGTGCCTGGAGTTCTAGCGGGATAAACAATGAGCAGTTCTTC. The encoded protein is CAWSSSGINNEQFF. This chain joins TRBV30 and TRBJ2-1, with TRBD2 identical over 9 bases. Germline values: CDR1 GTSNPN, CDR2 SVGIG (reference sequence). V trimming: 2 bases; J trimming: 5 bases; junction bases outside the gene matches: 4. CDR3 length equals 14 residues.

V usage is TRBV7-2 and J usage is TRBJ2-7; the match to TRBD2 covers 10 bases. This CDR3 has 19 residues. Germline loops: CDR1 SGHTA, CDR2 FQGNSA. The V and J ends lost 1 base and 0 bases, in that order; junction bases with no gene match: 12. CDR3 region: CASSLEVLAGSLYSYEQYF. The CDR3 coding sequence is TGTGCCAGCAGCTTAGAGGTACTAGCGGGGTCCCTGTACTCCTACGAGCAGTACTTC.

The CDR3 loop reads CSVVSGRINEQFF. Written as DNA, the CDR3 is TGCAGCGTTGTAAGCGGGAGGATCAATGAGCAGTTCTTC. The J gene is TRBJ2-1, the V gene TRBV29-1, with 9 positions matching TRBD2. J gave up 6 bases and V 4 bases, and 4 bases lay outside the gene matches. Germline-derived CDR1 and CDR2 are SQVTM and ANQGSEA. This CDR3 contains 13 residues.

The rearrangement uses TRBV16 and TRBJ1-2; the D is unclear. The ends were cut back, 4 bases at V and 9 bases at J, with 15 bases in the middle. Germline assignment: CDR1 KGHSY and CDR2 FQNENV. The CDR3 runs 13 residues. This CDR3 is CASSPERDLRYTF. The CDR3 nucleotides are TGTGCCAGCAGCCCGGAGCGCGATTTGCGCTACACCTTC. Full variable domain (remainder filled in from reference TRBV16 and TRBJ1-2): GEEVAQTPKHLVRGEGQKAKLYCAPIKGHSYVFWYQQVLKNEFKFLISFQNENVFDETGMPKERFSAKCLPNSPCSLEIQATKLEDSAVYFCASSPERDLRYTFGSGTRLTVV.

The chain has TRBV5-1 and TRBJ2-7; D is possibly TRBD2 (6 bases). V lost 4 bases, J lost 2 bases, and 22 bases lay in between. The germline V gene has CDR1 SGHRS and CDR2 YFSETQ. The CDR3 runs 17 residues. The chain's CDR3 is CASSLRGSGTTPYEQYF. The CDR3 DNA follows: TGCGCCAGCAGCCTTCGGGGGTCCGGGACCACACCCTACGAGCAGTACTTC.

In DNA form, the CDR3 reads TGTGCCAGCAGCCCTAACAGAGATGAAGCTTTCTTT. It specifies CASSPNRDEAFF. The chain has TRBV11-1 and TRBJ1-1; D remains ambiguous. Germline CDR1 SGHAT, CDR2 FQDESV (reference sequence). This CDR3 spans 12 amino acids. Trimming pared 5 bases from V and 7 bases from J, leaving 11 bases between.

This clone was detected only once. V gene TRBV7-3 combines with J gene TRBJ2-1, with no clear D. Germline V CDR1 and CDR2: SGHTA, FQGTGA. The germline V and J ends were trimmed by 7 bases and 5 bases, with 15 bases remaining between them. There are 14 residues in the CDR3. CDR3: CASKPNQKNNEQFF. The CDR3 nucleotides are TGTGCCAGCAAACCGAACCAAAAAAACAATGAGCAGTTCTTC.

V gene TRBV28 combines with J gene TRBJ2-2, with 7 bases aligning to TRBD1. After removal of 6 bases from V and 3 bases from J, the junction contained 7 bases not matched to a gene. This CDR3 is built from 15 residues. Germline CDR1 is MDHEN and CDR2 is SYDVKM. DNA for the CDR3: TGTGCCAGCAGATCCGGACAGGAGCACACCGGGGAGCTGTTTTTT. This sequence encodes CASRSGQEHTGELFF.

This chain joins TRBV6-6 and TRBJ2-7, with 9 bases identical to TRBD1. The V gene end was trimmed by 5 bases and the J gene end by 4 bases; junction bases not matched to a gene: 6. CDR3 length: 14 residues. Germline V gene data show CDR1 as MNHNY and CDR2 as SVGAGI (reference sequence). Here the CDR3 reads CASSNRDRVYEQYF. CDR3 in DNA: TGTGCCAGCAGTAACCGGGACAGGGTGTACGAGCAGTACTTC.

This clone was found once. The chain uses TRBV2 and TRBJ1-4; D unresolved. CDR1 and CDR2 from the germline V gene are SNHLY and FYNNEI. The CDR3 has 14 amino acids. V shed 7 bases and J shed 8 bases, with 17 bases lying between them. Written as DNA, the CDR3 is TGTGCCAGCATTCAGGAGGGAGGGAAGGAAAAACTGTTTTTT. This encodes CASIQEGGKEKLFF.

This clone appeared a single time. This chain links TRBV28 with TRBJ2-1; D gene unclear. V lost 9 bases to trimming and J lost 6 bases, with 15 bases between them. Germline CDR1 MDHEN, CDR2 SYDVKM. The CDR3 loop spans 13 amino acids. The CDR3, as DNA: TGTGCCAGTTGTGGGGTCCTCCGCAATGAGCAGTTCTTC. Translating it yields CASCGVLRNEQFF.

The chain joins TRBV19 to TRBJ2-5; D gene unclear. Trimming took 3 bases from V and 7 from J, leaving 15 bases between them. This CDR3 contains 14 residues. CDR1 LNHDA and CDR2 SQIVND come from the germline V gene (reference sequence). The CDR3: CASSISTLRGTQYF. The CDR3 bases are TGTGCCAGTAGTATTTCTACGCTCCGCGGGACCCAGTACTTC. Supplemented by reference TRBV19 and TRBJ2-5, the full variable domain reads DGGITQSPKYLFRKEGQNVTLSCEQNLNHDAMYWYRQDPGQGLRLIYYSQIVNDFQKGDIAEGYSVSREKKESFPLTVTSAQKNPTAFYLCASSISTLRGTQYFGPGTRLLVL.

The CDR3 reads CASSQGVQGGPGNTIYF. The CDR3, as DNA: TGTGCCAGCAGCCAGGGCGTACAAGGGGGCCCTGGAAACACCATATATTTT. V gene TRBV4-2 combines with J gene TRBJ1-3; 7 nucleotides agree with TRBD1. Germline trimming cut 3 bases from V and 2 bases from J; bases unmatched to any gene: 10. CDR3 length equals 17 residues. Germline V lookup: CDR1 LGHNA, CDR2 YNFKEQ.

This clone has only a few counts. The rearrangement uses TRBV7-9 and TRBJ1-2, with D tentatively TRBD1 (5 bases). The V gene lost 3 bases and the J gene lost 2 bases, with 7 bases spanning the gap. The CDR3 is 13 residues long. Germline loops: CDR1 SEHNR, CDR2 FQNEAQ (reference sequence). The chain's CDR3 is CASSFDSNYGYTF. CDR3 coding DNA: TGTGCCAGCAGCTTCGACAGCAACTATGGCTACACCTTC. Full variable domain (rest looked up from reference TRBV7-9 and TRBJ1-2): DTGVSQNPRHKITKRGQNVTFRCDPISEHNRLYWYRQTLGQGPEFLTYFQNEAQLEKSRLLSDRFSAERPKGSFSTLEIQRTEQGDSAMYLCASSFDSNYGYTFGSGTRLTVV.

The chain recombines TRBV5-8 with TRBJ1-5, with a possible D match to TRBD1 (6 bases). CDR1 and CDR2 (germline): SGHTS, YDEGEE. V was pared by 4 bases and J by 1 base, with 18 bases between. The CDR3 is 17 residues long. This chain's CDR3 is CASSRQQTGISNQPQHF. The CDR3 DNA is TGTGCCAGCAGCCGACAACAAACAGGGATAAGCAATCAGCCCCAGCATTTT.

The chain combines TRBV7-8 with TRBJ1-2; no clear D gene. The CDR3 is 15 amino acids. Trimming left V 2 bases short and J 0 bases short, with 10 bases between. Germline lookup yields CDR1 SGHVS and CDR2 FQNEAQ. The CDR3 bases are TGTGCCAGCAGCTTAAACACCGGAGCTAACTATGGCTACACCTTC. Amino acids: CASSLNTGANYGYTF.

V usage is TRBV11-3 and J usage is TRBJ2-1; D is possibly TRBD2 (6 bases). The length of the CDR3 is 15 residues. The germline V gene encodes CDR1 SGHNT and CDR2 YENEEA. Trimming left V 1 base short and J 7 bases short, with 14 bases between. CDR3 protein: CASSLGLTSRNEQFF. For the CDR3, the DNA is TGTGCCAGCAGCTTAGGACTCACTAGCAGAAATGAGCAGTTCTTC. The full variable domain, in which reference TRBV11-3 and TRBJ2-1 provide the parts outside the CDR3, is EAGVVQSPRYKIIEKKQPVAFWCNPISGHNTLYWYLQNLGQGPELLIRYENEEAVDDSQLPKDRFSAERLKGVDSTLKIQPAELGDSAVYLCASSLGLTSRNEQFFGPGTRLTVL.

In regard to this clone: At one of its ends the junction is not consistent with the germline gene, which may arise from a read error. CDR3 nucleotides: TGTGCCAGCAGTGACGGGGGGGGGCTGTTTTTT. Translated, it gives CASSDGGGLFF. The J gene is TRBJ2-2, the V gene TRBV2; 8 positions match TRBD2. Germline V gene lookup returns CDR1 SNHLY and CDR2 FYNNEI. The CDR3 contains 11 residues.

This clone was detected only a few times. J is TRBJ2-7 and V is TRBV29-1; D not resolved. CDR1 and CDR2 (germline): SQVTM, ANQGSEA. The V and J ends lost 6 bases and 4 bases respectively, with 7 bases between them. The CDR3 sequence is 10 residues long. CDR3 protein: CSVLEYEQYF. CDR3 DNA: TGCAGCGTACTCGAATACGAGCAGTACTTC.

This chain joins TRBV28 and TRBJ1-2; no reliable D call. The germline V gene has CDR1 MDHEN and CDR2 SYDVKM. The V end lost 2 bases, the J end lost 5 bases, and 9 bases lay between the germline ends. The CDR3 totals 13 residues. CDR3 in DNA: TGTGCCAGCAGTTTAGGCGGGCAGTATGGCTACACCTTC. Its translation: CASSLGGQYGYTF.

The rearrangement joins TRBV28 to TRBJ1-2, with D uncertain. Germline lookup yields CDR1 MDHEN and CDR2 SYDVKM. The CDR3 extends over 12 amino acids. Deletions cut 3 bases from V and 2 bases from J, with 4 bases between. CDR3 nucleotide sequence: TGTGCCAGCAGTTTGTCCAACTATGGCTACACCTTC. Its protein is CASSLSNYGYTF.

A single count supports this clone. Here the CDR3 DNA reads TGTGCCAGCAGCTCGGGAAACAATCAGCCCCAGCATTTT. This translates into CASSSGNNQPQHF. The chain combines TRBV6-5 with TRBJ1-5; no definite D call. Trimming pared 6 bases from V and 3 bases from J, leaving 9 bases between. Germline CDR1 and CDR2: MNHEY and SVGAGI. The CDR3 spans 13 residues.

This clone is medium-sized (0.01 to 0.1%). The chain uses TRBV25-1 and TRBJ1-2; no definite D call. Trimming cost V 3 bases and J 7 bases, with 15 bases left between them. From germline, CDR1 is MGHDK and CDR2 SYGVNS. The CDR3 loop spans 14 amino acids. The CDR3 is CASSELGSVFGYTF. DNA for the CDR3: TGTGCCAGCAGTGAGCTCGGGTCGGTATTTGGCTACACCTTC.

This clone has a single count. This chain connects TRBV27 to TRBJ1-6, with D unresolved. Trimming removed 8 bases at V and 9 bases at J, with 11 bases between. There are 12 residues in the CDR3. The germline CDR1 and CDR2 sequences are MNHEY and SMNVEV (reference sequence). The CDR3 spells CASARRSSPLHF. CDR3 coding DNA: TGTGCCAGCGCCCGTAGAAGTTCACCCCTCCACTTT.

The rearrangement joins TRBV11-3 to TRBJ2-5; weak D call: TRBD1 (6 bases). In germline, CDR1 is SGHNT, CDR2 YENEEA. The CDR3 totals 16 residues. Trimming took 1 base from V and 1 from J, leaving 13 bases between them. The CDR3 DNA sequence: TGTGCCAGCAGCTTAGGGTCAGGGGTTATCCAAGAGACCCAGTACTTC. It specifies CASSLGSGVIQETQYF.

The chain couples TRBV28 to TRBJ2-7; no firm D call. The germline CDR1 and CDR2 sequences are MDHEN and SYDVKM. The CDR3 has 13 amino acids. V lost 2 bases and J lost 5, with 10 bases in between. The CDR3 coding sequence is TGTGCCAGCAGTTTACCGTCCACCCACGAGCAGTACGTC. This gives the protein CASSLPSTHEQYV.

The J gene is TRBJ1-2, the V gene TRBV5-1; D is uncertain. Trimming stripped 4 bases from V and 7 bases from J, with 11 bases between. The CDR3 consists of 12 residues. Germline CDR1 reads SGHRS; CDR2 reads YFSETQ. The CDR3 is CASSLGRLGYTF. CDR3 sequence (DNA): TGCGCCAGCAGCCTCGGACGGCTTGGCTACACCTTC.